This TCR beta chain stems from a study of PD-1 blockade in mismatch repair-deficient tumors. As for the study in general: All were previously treated, progressing patients with 12 mismatch repair-deficient cancer types. Regarding the study as a whole: Tumor-resident clones, often absent from pretreatment blood, expanded after pembrolizumab and then contracted.

As to this clone: What it binds is unknown.

This CDR3 comprises 14 residues. V gave up 4 bases and J gave up 3 bases, with 12 bases separating them. Germline V CDR1 and CDR2: SGHTA, FQGNSA. Only in-frame clones appear in the TCRdb table, and some are missing; sequencing was by immunoSEQ multiplex PCR. Among some 120,000 clones listed, about 88% were seen once. Every patient had mismatch repair deficiency by PCR or immunohistochemistry. Three pembrolizumab responders had their TCRs sequenced. The sample here was peripheral blood, taken 70 to 72 weeks after starting pembrolizumab. The receptor's source is an adult with mismatch repair-deficient cancer. The chain recombines TRBV7-2 with TRBJ1-1, with D unresolved. This chain's CDR3 is CASSSSTADTEAFF. CDR3 DNA sequence: TGTGCCAGCAGCTCCTCGACCGCAGACACTGAAGCTTTCTTT. The full variable domain, completed using reference TRBV7-2 and TRBJ1-1, is GAGVSQSPSNKVTEKGKDVELRCDPISGHTALYWYRQSLGQGLEFLIYFQGNSAPDKSGLPSDRFSAERTGGSVSTLTIQRTQQEDSAVYLCASSSSTADTEAFFGQGTRLTVV.